This T cell receptor beta chain came from a study of T cells in Graves' hyperthyroidism and ophthalmopathy. On the study more broadly: Peripheral blood samples were taken at initial diagnosis, prior to any treatment.

RNA transcripts yielded amplified TCR beta CDR3 regions. The study used the HTBI primer set for a first-round RT-PCR of the TCR CDR3. TCRdb passed the multiplex PCR reads through MiXCR, listing each CDR3 protein once. In the table there are under 350,000 distinct CDR3 sequences, roughly 13% of which are singletons. The source of the PBMCs was around 10 ml of fresh peripheral blood. This TCR was sampled from a woman between 35 and 50 years old with Graves' hyperthyroidism. Sequenced input: blood.

The CDR3 nucleotides read TGTGCCAGCAGTTTATGGGCCGGGGGGACTAGCGGGATTTCAACTCCCTACGAGCAGTACTTC. This codes for CASSLWAGGTSGISTPYEQYF. V is TRBV28 and J is TRBJ2-7; 13 bases are a match to TRBD2. Germline CDR1 MDHEN, CDR2 SYDVKM. There are 21 residues in the CDR3. The V and J ends lost 0 bases and 2 bases, in that order; junction bases with no gene match: 16.